Sequencing of this TCR beta chain was carried out in a study of cytomegalovirus exposure and HLA in healthy donors. From the 120-subject validation cohort, which was separate from the approximately 700-subject first cohort, the donors were drawn. The data were produced by immunoSEQ multiplex PCR, yet TCRdb's version contains in-frame clones alone and is incomplete. This table has roughly 100,000 clones, about 95% appearing once. Trimming removed 0 bases at V and 3 bases at J, with 17 bases between. The CDR3 extends over 17 amino acids. The germline V gene encodes CDR1 LGHNA and CDR2 YSLEER. The source material was PBMCs. The chain couples TRBV4-3 to TRBJ1-2; a weak D match, TRBD1 (5 bases). This clonotype was obtained from a woman aged 18-29 years in good health and CMV-seronegative. The CDR3 loop is CASSQDMWQGVDYGYTF. The CDR3 coding sequence is TGCGCCAGCAGCCAAGATATGTGGCAGGGCGTGGACTATGGCTACACCTTC.